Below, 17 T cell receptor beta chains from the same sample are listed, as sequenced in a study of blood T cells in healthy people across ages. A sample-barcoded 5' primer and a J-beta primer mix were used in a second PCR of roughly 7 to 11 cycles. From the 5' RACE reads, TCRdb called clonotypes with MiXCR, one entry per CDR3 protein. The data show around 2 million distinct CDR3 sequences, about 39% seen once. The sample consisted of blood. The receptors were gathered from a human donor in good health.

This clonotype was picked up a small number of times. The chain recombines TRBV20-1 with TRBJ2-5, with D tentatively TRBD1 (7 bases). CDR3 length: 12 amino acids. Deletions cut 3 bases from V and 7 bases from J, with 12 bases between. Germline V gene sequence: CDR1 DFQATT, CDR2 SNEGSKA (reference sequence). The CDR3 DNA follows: TGCAGTGCTAGGAGACAGGGAGGGACCCAGTACTTC. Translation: CSARRQGGTQYF.

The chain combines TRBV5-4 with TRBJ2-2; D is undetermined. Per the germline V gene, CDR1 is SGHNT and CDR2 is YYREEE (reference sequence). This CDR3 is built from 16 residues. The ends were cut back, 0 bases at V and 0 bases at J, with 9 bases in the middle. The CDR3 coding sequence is TGTGCCAGCAGCTTGGGTGTGACGACGAACACCGGGGAGCTGTTTTTT. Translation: CASSLGVTTNTGELFF.

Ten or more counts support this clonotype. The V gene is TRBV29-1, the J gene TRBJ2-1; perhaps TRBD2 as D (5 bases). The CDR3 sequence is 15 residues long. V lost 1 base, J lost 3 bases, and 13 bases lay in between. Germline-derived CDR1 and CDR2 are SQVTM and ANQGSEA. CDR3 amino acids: CSVEGSSEVYNEQFF. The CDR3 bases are TGCAGCGTTGAAGGAAGTAGCGAGGTCTACAATGAGCAGTTCTTC.

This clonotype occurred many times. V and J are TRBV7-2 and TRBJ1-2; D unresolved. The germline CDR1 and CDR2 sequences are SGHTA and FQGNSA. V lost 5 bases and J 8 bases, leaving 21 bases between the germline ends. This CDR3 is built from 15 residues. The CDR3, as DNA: TGTGCCAGCAGCCCTACTCCGGCGTACCCTTCGGGCTACACCTTC. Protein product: CASSPTPAYPSGYTF. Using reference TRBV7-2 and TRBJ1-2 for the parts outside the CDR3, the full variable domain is GAGVSQSPSNKVTEKGKDVELRCDPISGHTALYWYRQSLGQGLEFLIYFQGNSAPDKSGLPSDRFSAERTGGSVSTLTIQRTQQEDSAVYLCASSPTPAYPSGYTFGSGTRLTVV.

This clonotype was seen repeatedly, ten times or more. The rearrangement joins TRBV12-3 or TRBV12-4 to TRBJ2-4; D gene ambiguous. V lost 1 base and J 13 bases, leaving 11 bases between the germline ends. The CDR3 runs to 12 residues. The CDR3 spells CASSLDGDEQYF. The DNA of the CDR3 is TGTGCCAGCAGTTTAGATGGGGATGAGCAGTACTTC.

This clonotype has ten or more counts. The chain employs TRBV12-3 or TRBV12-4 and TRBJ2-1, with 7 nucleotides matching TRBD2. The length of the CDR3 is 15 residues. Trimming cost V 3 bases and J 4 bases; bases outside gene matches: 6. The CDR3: CASSFGGGVYNEQFF. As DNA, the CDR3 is TGTGCCAGCAGTTTCGGTGGGGGGGTATACAATGAGCAGTTCTTC.

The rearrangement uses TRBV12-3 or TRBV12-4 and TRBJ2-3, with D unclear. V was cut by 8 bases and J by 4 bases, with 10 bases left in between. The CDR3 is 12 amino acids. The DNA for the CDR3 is TGTGCCAGCGCGAGGAACGCAGATACGCAGTATTTT. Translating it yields CASARNADTQYF.

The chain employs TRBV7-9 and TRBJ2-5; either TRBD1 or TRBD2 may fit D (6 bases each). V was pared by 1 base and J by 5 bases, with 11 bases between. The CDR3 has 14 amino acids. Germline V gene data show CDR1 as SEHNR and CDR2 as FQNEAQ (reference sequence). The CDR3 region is CASSLEGGVETQYF. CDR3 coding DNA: TGTGCCAGCAGCTTAGAGGGGGGAGTGGAGACCCAGTACTTC. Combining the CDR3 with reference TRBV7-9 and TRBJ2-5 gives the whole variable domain DTGVSQNPRHKITKRGQNVTFRCDPISEHNRLYWYRQTLGQGPEFLTYFQNEAQLEKSRLLSDRFSAERPKGSFSTLEIQRTEQGDSAMYLCASSLEGGVETQYFGPGTRLLVL.

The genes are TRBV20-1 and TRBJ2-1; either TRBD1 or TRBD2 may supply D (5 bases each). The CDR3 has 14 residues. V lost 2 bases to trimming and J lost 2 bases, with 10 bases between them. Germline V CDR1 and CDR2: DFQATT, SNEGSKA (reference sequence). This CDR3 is CSARWGNAYNEQFF. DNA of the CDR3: TGCAGTGCTAGATGGGGGAACGCCTACAATGAGCAGTTCTTC.

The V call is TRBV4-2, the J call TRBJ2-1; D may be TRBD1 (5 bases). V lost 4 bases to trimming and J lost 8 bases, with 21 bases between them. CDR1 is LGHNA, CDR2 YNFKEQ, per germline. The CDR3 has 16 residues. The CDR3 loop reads CASSPISTALYDEQFF. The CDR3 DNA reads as TGTGCCAGCAGCCCGATATCGACAGCGCTTTACGATGAGCAGTTCTTC.

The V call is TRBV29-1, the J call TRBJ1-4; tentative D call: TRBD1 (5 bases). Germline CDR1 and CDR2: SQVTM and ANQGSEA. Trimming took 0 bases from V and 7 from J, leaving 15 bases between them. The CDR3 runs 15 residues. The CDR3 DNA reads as TGCAGCGTTGAAGAGGGCCAGGGAGGAAGTGAAAAACTGTTTTTT. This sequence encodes CSVEEGQGGSEKLFF.

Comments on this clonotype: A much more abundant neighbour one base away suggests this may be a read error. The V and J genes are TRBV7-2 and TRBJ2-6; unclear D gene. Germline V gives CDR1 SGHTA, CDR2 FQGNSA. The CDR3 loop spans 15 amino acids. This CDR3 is CSSSPPGSGANVLTF. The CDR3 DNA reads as TGTTCCAGCAGCCCGCCCGGGTCTGGGGCCAACGTCCTGACTTTC.

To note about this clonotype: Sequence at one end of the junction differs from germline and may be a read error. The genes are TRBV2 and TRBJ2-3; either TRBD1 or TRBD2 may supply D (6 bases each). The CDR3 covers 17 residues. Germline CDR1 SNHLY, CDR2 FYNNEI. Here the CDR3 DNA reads TGTACCAGCAGTGAATTGGTAGGGGGAGGAAGCACAGATACGCAGTATTTT. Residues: CTSSELVGGGSTDTQYF. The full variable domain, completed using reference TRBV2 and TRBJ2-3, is EPEVTQTPSHQVTQMGQEVILRCVPISNHLYFYWYRQILGQKVEFLVSFYNNEISEKSEIFDDQFSVERPDGSNFTLKIRSTKLEDSAMYFCTSSELVGGGSTDTQYFGPGTRLTVL.

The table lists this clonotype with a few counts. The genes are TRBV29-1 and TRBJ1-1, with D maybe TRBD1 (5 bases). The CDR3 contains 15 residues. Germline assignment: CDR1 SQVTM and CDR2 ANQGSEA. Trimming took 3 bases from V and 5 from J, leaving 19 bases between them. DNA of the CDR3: TGCAGCGTTGATTGGAGGGGCGCGGGTAAGACTGAAGCTTTCTTT. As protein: CSVDWRGAGKTEAFF.

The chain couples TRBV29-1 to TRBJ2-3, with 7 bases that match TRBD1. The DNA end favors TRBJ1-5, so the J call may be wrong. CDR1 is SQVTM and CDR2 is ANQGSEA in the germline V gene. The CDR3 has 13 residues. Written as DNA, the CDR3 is TGCAGCGTGAAGGGGGCTGGGTTGGATACGCAGCATTTT. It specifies CSVKGAGLDTQHF.

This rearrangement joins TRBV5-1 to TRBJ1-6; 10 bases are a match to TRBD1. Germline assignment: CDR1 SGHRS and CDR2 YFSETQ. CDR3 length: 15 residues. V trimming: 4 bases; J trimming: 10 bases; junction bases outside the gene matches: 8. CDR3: CASSLSGTGASPLHF. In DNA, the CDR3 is TGCGCCAGCAGCCTTTCCGGGACAGGGGCCTCACCCCTCCACTTT.

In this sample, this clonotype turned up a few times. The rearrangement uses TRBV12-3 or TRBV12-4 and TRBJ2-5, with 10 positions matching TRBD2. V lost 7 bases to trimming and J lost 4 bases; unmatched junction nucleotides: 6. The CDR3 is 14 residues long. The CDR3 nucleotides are TGTGCCAGCATGGACGGGACTAGCGTAGAGACCCAGTACTTC. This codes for CASMDGTSVETQYF.